This record covers a single T cell receptor (beta chain). Its antigen is not known. This CDR3 spans 16 amino acids. Germline CDR1 reads SEHNR; CDR2 reads FQNEAQ (reference sequence). V lost 5 bases, J lost 10 bases, and 12 bases stayed unmatched. The data belong to a study of T cells in localized non-small cell lung cancer. Measured with immunoSEQ multiplex PCR; TCRdb has only the in-frame clones, and not every one. The sample lists nearly 15,000 clones; approximately 89% were seen once. Study-wide points: Peak T cell clonality was found in uninvolved adjacent lung, exceeding tumor. When the top 100 tumor clones were examined, a median roughly 62 of them also appeared in the adjacent lung, which was paired and uninvolved.

The sample in question was peripheral blood, obtained before any cancer treatment. The rearrangement uses TRBV7-9 and TRBJ2-1, with 12 positions matching TRBD2. This receptor was identified in a woman aged 35 to 70 with stage I lung adenocarcinoma. CDR3 sequence reads: CASSPPTSGGPREQFF. CDR3 in DNA: TGTGCCAGCAGCCCACCGACTAGCGGGGGTCCCAGGGAGCAGTTCTTC. Full variable domain (rest looked up from reference TRBV7-9 and TRBJ2-1): DTGVSQNPRHKITKRGQNVTFRCDPISEHNRLYWYRQTLGQGPEFLTYFQNEAQLEKSRLLSDRFSAERPKGSFSTLEIQRTEQGDSAMYLCASSPPTSGGPREQFFGPGTRLTVL.